These T cell receptor beta chains were read from a single sample in a study of cytomegalovirus exposure and HLA in healthy donors. TCRdb keeps only in-frame clones here, not all; method: immunoSEQ multiplex PCR. This sample yields 100,000 to 140,000 clones, of which 81% are seen a single time; around 2.4% belongs to the top ten. Sequenced material: PBMCs. The receptor source for this set is a young man in good health and CMV-seronegative. Both conserved end residues are part of each CDR3. D genes are given only for firm matches. The listing skips clone size in some rows; elsewhere it reads once, few, many or a size class.

abundance | d_gene | j_gene | v_gene | CDR3aa | CDR3nt
NA | NA | TRBJ2-1 | TRBV6-6 | CASSYGRDSSYNEQFF | TGTGCCAGCAGTTACGGGCGGGACAGCTCCTACAATGAGCAGTTCTTC
NA | NA | TRBJ2-3 | TRBV28 | CASSLSVDTQYF | TGTGCCAGCAGTTTATCGGTTGATACGCAGTATTTT
few | NA | TRBJ2-6 | TRBV6-5 | CASSSSGANVLTF | TGTGCCAGCAGCTCCTCTGGGGCCAACGTCCTGACTTTC
once | NA | TRBJ2-7 | TRBV5-1 | CASSPSGTPTYEQYF | TGCGCCAGCAGCCCCTCCGGGACACCTACCTACGAGCAGTACTTC
NA | NA | TRBJ1-1 | TRBV6-1 | CASRRPTGNTEAFF | TGTGCCAGCAGGCGCCCGACAGGGAACACTGAAGCTTTCTTT
NA | TRBD2 | TRBJ2-3 | TRBV7-3 | CASSLFGLAADTQYF | TGTGCCAGCAGCTTATTCGGACTAGCGGCAGATACGCAGTATTTT
NA | TRBD1 | TRBJ1-1 | TRBV4-1 | CASSQGPGQGDEAFF | TGCGCCAGCAGCCAAGGACCTGGACAGGGGGATGAAGCTTTCTTT
NA | TRBD1 | TRBJ1-2 | TRBV7-9 | CASSRGQVDYGYTF | TGTGCCAGCAGCCGCGGACAGGTCGACTATGGCTACACCTTC
NA | NA | TRBJ1-2 | TRBV6-5 | CASTPDSYYGYTF | TGTGCCAGCACTCCGGACTCCTACTATGGCTACACCTTC
NA | NA | TRBJ2-1 | TRBV7-7 | CASSFSGLPHEQFF | TGTGCTAGCAGCTTTTCAGGACTACCCCATGAGCAGTTCTTC
NA | TRBD1 | TRBJ2-3 | TRBV27 | CASSPWTGAGDTQYF | TGTGCCAGCAGTCCCTGGACAGGGGCGGGAGATACGCAGTATTTT
NA | NA | TRBJ2-1 | TRBV11-2 | CASSTRLTPQFF | TGTGCCAGCAGCACCCGACTTACCCCTCAGTTCTTC
NA | NA | TRBJ2-4 | TRBV5-1 | CASSLEQTKNIQYF | TGCGCCAGCAGCTTGGAACAAACCAAAAACATTCAGTACTTC
NA | NA | TRBJ2-7 | TRBV28 | CASSVTSSSSYEQYF | TGTGCCAGCAGTGTAACTAGCTCCTCCTCCTACGAGCAGTACTTC
NA | NA | TRBJ2-2 | TRBV7-2 | CASSPRPAGELFF | TGTGCCAGCAGCCCCCGTCCGGCCGGGGAGCTGTTTTTT
NA | TRBD1 | TRBJ1-2 | TRBV7-6 | CASSPHRDSYGYTF | TGTGCCAGCAGCCCCCACCGGGACAGCTATGGCTACACCTTC
NA | NA | TRBJ1-1 | TRBV7-9 | CASSLAAHMNTEAFF | TGTGCCAGCAGCTTAGCAGCGCATATGAACACTGAAGCTTTCTTT
NA | NA | TRBJ2-5 | TRBV5-6 | CASSLTREETQYF | TGTGCCAGCAGCTTGACACGGGAGGAGACCCAGTACTTC
once | NA | TRBJ2-3 | TRBV30 | CAWSVGLAGMDTQYF | TGTGCCTGGAGTGTAGGGCTAGCTGGGATGGATACGCAGTATTTT
NA | NA | TRBJ2-7 | TRBV20-1 | CSARGELAPYF | TGCAGTGCCAGGGGGGAGCTAGCTCCGTACTTC
NA | NA | TRBJ1-1 | TRBV6-5 | CASSWRQGSVNTEAFF | TGTGCCAGCAGTTGGAGGCAGGGGTCCGTGAACACTGAAGCTTTCTTT
NA | TRBD2 | TRBJ2-3 | TRBV29-1 | CSVGEGPPDTQYF | TGCAGCGTGGGGGAGGGCCCCCCGGATACGCAGTATTTT
NA | NA | TRBJ2-5 | TRBV11-2 | CASSFSGRGETQYF | TGTGCCAGCAGCTTCTCGGGCCGGGGAGAGACCCAGTACTTC
NA | TRBD1 | TRBJ2-6 | TRBV15 | CATSRGDGTGFSGANVLTF | TGTGCCACCAGCAGAGGGGATGGGACAGGGTTCTCTGGGGCCAACGTCCTGACTTTC